The 32 T cell receptor beta chains below come from one sample, sequenced in a study of shared clonotypes between healthy human individuals. Repertoires were generated with immunoSEQ multiplex PCR, while TCRdb's copy carries only in-frame clones and drops some. The profile covers 950,000 to 1,100,000 clones, with approximately 70% appearing a single time and approximately 1.5% taken by the ten largest. Sequenced material: memory CD4+ T cells sorted from blood. Subset noted: CD45RA-negative fraction. The receptors were sampled from a man aged 18 to 29 in good health.

This chain connects TRBV29-1 to TRBJ2-3; tentatively, D is TRBD2 (6 bases). CDR1 and CDR2 from the germline V gene are SQVTM and ANQGSEA. Between the trimmed V and J ends, which lost 8 bases and 0 bases, there was a span of 15 bases. The CDR3 has 14 amino acids. DNA for the CDR3: TGCAGCCTCTACCGTAGCGGAAGCACAGATACGCAGTATTTT. Its protein product is CSLYRSGSTDTQYF.

The gene calls are TRBV2 and TRBJ1-6; D is unresolved. Trimming removed 2 bases at V and 9 bases at J, with 14 bases between. The CDR3 covers 15 residues. Germline V CDR1 and CDR2: SNHLY, FYNNEI. The CDR3: CASSETVAFISPLHF. The CDR3 region has the DNA TGTGCCAGCAGTGAAACGGTGGCCTTTATTTCACCCCTCCACTTT.

This chain uses TRBV11-2 with TRBJ2-7, with a tentative D call TRBD2 (6 bases). V lost 2 bases to trimming and J lost 7 bases, with 15 bases between them. The V gene's germline CDR1 is SGHAT and CDR2 FQNNGV. The CDR3 spans 14 residues. Here the CDR3 DNA reads TGTGCCAGCAGCTTAATGCGGGGCATGGGGGAGCAGTACTTC. Protein product: CASSLMRGMGEQYF.

This rearrangement joins TRBV2 to TRBJ2-2; D may correspond to TRBD1 or TRBD2 (6 bases each). CDR3 length: 15 amino acids. V was shortened by 6 bases and J by 0 bases, with 11 bases between the two germline ends. Germline V gene lookup returns CDR1 SNHLY and CDR2 FYNNEI. CDR3 sequence (DNA): TGTGCCAGCAGGGGGGGCCAGGCGAACACCGGGGAGCTGTTTTTT. As protein: CASRGGQANTGELFF.

J is TRBJ2-7 and V is TRBV28; TRBD2 matches at 13 bases. The CDR3 runs to 15 residues. CDR1 is MDHEN, CDR2 SYDVKM, per germline. The J segment lost 6 bases and the V segment lost 5 bases, leaving 7 bases of the junction unmatched. CDR3 bases: TGTGCCAGCAGTGAAAGGACTAGCGGGGGCTTCGAGCAGTACTTC. It codes for CASSERTSGGFEQYF.

In this sample, this clone turned up a few times. This chain connects TRBV27 to TRBJ1-1; D not resolved. The CDR3 has 13 residues. The V gene lost 8 bases and the J gene lost 0 bases, with 10 bases spanning the gap. Germline assignment: CDR1 MNHEY and CDR2 SMNVEV (reference sequence). This chain's CDR3 is CASSARLNTEAFF. CDR3 nucleotide sequence: TGTGCCAGCTCCGCCAGATTGAACACTGAAGCTTTCTTT.

The chain links TRBV19 to TRBJ2-1; 10 bases are shared with TRBD2. V trimming: 4 bases; J trimming: 4 bases; junction bases outside the gene matches: 7. The CDR3 totals 16 residues. Germline-derived CDR1 and CDR2 are LNHDA and SQIVND (reference sequence). DNA of the CDR3: TGTGCCAGTAGTAGAACTAGCGGGGACAGGTACAATGAGCAGTTCTTC. Its translation is CASSRTSGDRYNEQFF.

The chain is built from TRBV7-9 and TRBJ2-5, with D possibly matching TRBD1 (5 bases). The germline V gene encodes CDR1 SEHNR and CDR2 FQNEAQ (reference sequence). The CDR3 has 13 amino acids. Deletions cut 6 bases from V and 4 bases from J, with 12 bases between. The chain's CDR3 is CASRKGQGETQYF. The CDR3 DNA sequence: TGTGCCAGCAGAAAGGGCCAGGGAGAGACCCAGTACTTC.

J is TRBJ1-6 and V is TRBV6-5, with D unclear. The germline V gene has CDR1 MNHEY and CDR2 SVGAGI. The CDR3 covers 12 residues. V was clipped by 4 bases and J by 10 bases, with 8 bases between them. The CDR3 bases are TGTGCCAGCAGTTCCTCTCTATCACCCCTCCACTTT. Translating it yields CASSSSLSPLHF.

The rearrangement uses TRBV6-5 and TRBJ1-5; D is uncertain. Germline CDR1 is MNHEY and CDR2 is SVGAGI. This CDR3 is built from 16 residues. V was shortened by 2 bases and J by 0 bases, with 11 bases between the two germline ends. The CDR3, as DNA: TGTGCCAGCAGTTACGAGTACCTTTATAGCAATCAGCCCCAGCATTTT. Its protein product is CASSYEYLYSNQPQHF.

CDR3 DNA: TGTGCCATCAGTGAGGATAGGATCTCCTACAATGAGCAGTTCTTC. Amino acids: CAISEDRISYNEQFF. The rearrangement uses TRBV10-3 and TRBJ2-1, with no clear D. V was clipped by 2 bases and J by 0 bases, with 8 bases between them. This CDR3 is built from 15 residues. The germline V gene has CDR1 ENHRY and CDR2 SYGVKD.

The V and J genes are TRBV6-5 and TRBJ1-4; D gene ambiguous. V was cut by 0 bases and J by 8 bases, with 13 bases left in between. CDR3 size: 15 residues. From germline, CDR1 is MNHEY and CDR2 SVGAGI. The chain's CDR3 is CASSYSEGVGEKLFF. CDR3 sequence (DNA): TGTGCCAGCAGTTACTCCGAAGGAGTGGGAGAAAAACTGTTTTTT.

There are a few counts of this clone. The V gene is TRBV7-2, the J gene TRBJ2-3; TRBD2 matches at 7 bases. V lost 4 bases, J lost 0 bases, and 1 base stayed unmatched. There are 14 residues in the CDR3. In germline, CDR1 is SGHTA, CDR2 FQGNSA. CDR3 sequence reads: CASSSGLSTDTQYF. The CDR3 DNA sequence: TGTGCCAGCAGCTCGGGACTAAGCACAGATACGCAGTATTTT. Full variable domain (missing parts from reference TRBV7-2 and TRBJ2-3): GAGVSQSPSNKVTEKGKDVELRCDPISGHTALYWYRQSLGQGLEFLIYFQGNSAPDKSGLPSDRFSAERTGGSVSTLTIQRTQQEDSAVYLCASSSGLSTDTQYFGPGTRLTVL.

This chain links TRBV7-3 with TRBJ1-1; possibly TRBD1 for D (6 bases). Trimming took 0 bases from V and 1 from J, leaving 12 bases between them. The CDR3 is made up of 16 amino acids. Germline CDR1 and CDR2: SGHTA and FQGTGA. The CDR3 loop reads CASSLTGGLSNTEAFF. CDR3 sequence (DNA): TGTGCCAGCAGCTTAACTGGGGGCCTCTCGAACACTGAAGCTTTCTTT. The full variable domain, its missing parts supplied by reference TRBV7-3 and TRBJ1-1, is GAGVSQTPSNKVTEKGKYVELRCDPISGHTALYWYRQSLGQGPEFLIYFQGTGAADDSGLPNDRFFAVRPEGSVSTLKIQRTERGDSAVYLCASSLTGGLSNTEAFFGQGTRLTVV.

Points on this clone: The sample contains more than one DNA sequence encoding this CDR3. The V and J genes are TRBV5-1 and TRBJ2-2; TRBD1 matches at 8 bases. Looked up from germline, CDR1 is SGHRS and CDR2 is YFSETQ. V was clipped by 4 bases and J by 2 bases; unmatched bases: 4. The CDR3 consists of 15 residues. This CDR3 is CASSLTGANTGELFF. The CDR3, as DNA: TGCGCCAGCAGCCTGACAGGGGCTAACACCGGGGAGCTGTTTTTT.

The V and J genes are TRBV4-3 and TRBJ2-3, with D hard to call. CDR1 is LGHNA, CDR2 YSLEER, per germline. This CDR3 contains 14 residues. V was shortened by 0 bases and J by 6 bases, with 10 bases between the two germline ends. The DNA for the CDR3 is TGCGCCAGCAGCCAAGAATGGTCTAGGGATACGCAGTATTTT. It is translated as CASSQEWSRDTQYF.

This chain joins TRBV7-2 and TRBJ1-6; unclear D gene. V was shortened by 1 base and J by 10 bases, with 17 bases between the two germline ends. Germline CDR1 is SGHTA and CDR2 is FQGNSA. The CDR3 consists of 16 residues. CDR3 loop: CASSLETGSPTSPLHF. CDR3 in DNA: TGTGCCAGCAGCTTAGAGACGGGGTCGCCAACCTCACCCCTCCACTTT.

The chain employs TRBV28 and TRBJ1-2; TRBD1 agrees at 7 bases. This CDR3 spans 13 amino acids. The germline V gene has CDR1 MDHEN and CDR2 SYDVKM. V dropped 6 bases and J dropped 3; count of bases not matched to a gene: 4. The CDR3 here is CASSPGQDYGYTF. The DNA for the CDR3 is TGTGCCAGCAGCCCTGGACAGGACTATGGCTACACCTTC.

This clone was seen a handful of times. This chain uses TRBV6-6 with TRBJ1-5; 7 bases match TRBD1. The CDR3 is 15 amino acids. From germline, CDR1 is MNHNY and CDR2 SVGAGI (reference sequence). V was pared by 4 bases and J by 2 bases, with 5 bases of the junction left unmatched. CDR3 DNA: TGTGCCAGCAGTTCCAAGGGGGCCGGCAATCAGCCCCAGCATTTT. This gives the protein CASSSKGAGNQPQHF.

This clone appeared once. One junction end disagrees with the germline gene, perhaps due to a read error. The chain joins TRBV5-1 to TRBJ1-2, with 9 nucleotides matching TRBD1. Germline CDR1 and CDR2: SGHRS and YFSETQ. This CDR3 contains 15 residues. CDR3 coding DNA: TGCGCCAGCAGCCCGCCGGGACAGGGACTATATGGCTACTCCTTC. Protein: CASSPPGQGLYGYSF. The whole variable domain, remainder taken from reference TRBV5-1 and TRBJ1-2, is KAGVTQTPRYLIKTRGQQVTLSCSPISGHRSVSWYQQTPGQGLQFLFEYFSETQRNKGNFPGRFSGRQFSNSRSEMNVSTLELGDSALYLCASSPPGQGLYGYSFGSGTRLTVV.

This chain links TRBV5-6 with TRBJ2-1, with D tentatively TRBD1 (5 bases). The V gene lost 2 bases and the J gene lost 0 bases, with 9 bases spanning the gap. Germline CDR1 SGHDT, CDR2 YYEEEE. The CDR3 consists of 15 residues. This CDR3 is CASSFGRVSYNEQFF. CDR3 sequence (DNA): TGTGCCAGCAGCTTCGGCAGGGTCTCCTACAATGAGCAGTTCTTC.

The CDR3 sequence is CASSLRVTSDDTQYF. The DNA of the CDR3 is TGTGCCAGCAGCTTAAGGGTGACTAGCGATGATACGCAGTATTTT. V and J are TRBV7-3 and TRBJ2-3, with 8 bases fitting TRBD2. Germline V gene data show CDR1 as SGHTA and CDR2 as FQGTGA. The V gene end was trimmed by 1 base and the J gene end by 6 bases; junction bases not matched to a gene: 6. The length of the CDR3 is 15 residues.

The J gene is TRBJ1-5, the V gene TRBV6-6, with D unclear. CDR1 is MNHNY, CDR2 SVGAGI, per germline (reference sequence). The CDR3 loop spans 14 amino acids. V gave up 6 bases and J gave up 7 bases, with 16 bases separating them. CDR3 in DNA: TGTGCCAGCAGAGCCCCCCTGGTAGAGCAGCCCCAGCATTTT. Its translation is CASRAPLVEQPQHF.

The chain links TRBV6-6 to TRBJ1-1; D gene ambiguous. V lost 7 bases and J lost 4, with 19 bases in between. The CDR3 length is 15 residues. CDR1 is MNHNY, CDR2 SVGAGI, per germline (reference sequence). This CDR3 reads CASTSPPFAGTEAFF. The CDR3 DNA is TGTGCCAGCACCAGTCCCCCCTTTGCGGGCACTGAAGCTTTCTTT.

This chain links TRBV27 with TRBJ2-1; TRBD2 matches at 9 bases. The CDR3 runs 16 residues. The trim removed 8 bases at V and 8 bases at J, leaving 16 bases unmatched. CDR1 and CDR2 from the germline V gene are MNHEY and SMNVEV (reference sequence). The CDR3 bases are TGTGCCAGCCGTTCCCCCCGGGCTAGCGGGGTCTATGAGCAGTTCTTC. This codes for CASRSPRASGVYEQFF.

This clone was picked up a small number of times. The J gene is TRBJ1-4, the V gene TRBV7-6; D uncertain. The CDR3 sequence is 13 residues long. V was clipped by 2 bases and J by 5 bases, with 6 bases between them. The germline CDR1 and CDR2 sequences are SGHVS and FNYEAQ. The CDR3: CASSLRPNEKLFF. The DNA of the CDR3 is TGTGCCAGCAGCTTACGGCCAAATGAAAAACTGTTTTTT.

The V gene is TRBV6-1, the J gene TRBJ1-3; D is possibly TRBD1 (6 bases). Trimming cost V 7 bases and J 3 bases, with 13 bases left between them. Germline assignment: CDR1 MNHNS and CDR2 SASEGT. The CDR3 covers 14 residues. The CDR3 loop is CASTLGGGGNTIYF. The CDR3 bases are TGTGCCAGCACCCTAGGGGGAGGTGGAAACACCATATATTTT.

V is TRBV15 and J is TRBJ2-4, with 7 bases lining up with TRBD1. This CDR3 contains 15 residues. Germline CDR1 LNHNV, CDR2 YYDKDF (reference sequence). V lost 1 base to trimming and J lost 10 bases; unmatched junction nucleotides: 10. This chain's CDR3 is CATSRADRDGRIQYF. The CDR3 coding sequence is TGTGCCACCAGCAGAGCTGACAGGGACGGAAGGATTCAGTACTTC.

The chain employs TRBV18 and TRBJ1-6; D gene uncertain. CDR1 and CDR2 (germline): KGHSH, LQKENI. Trimming took off 3 bases at V and 7 bases at J, with 10 bases between the two ends. This CDR3 spans 14 amino acids. The CDR3 DNA reads as TGTGCCAGCTCACCGGCAGTCCAGAATTCACCCCTCCACTTT. Translation gives CASSPAVQNSPLHF.

The chain recombines TRBV27 with TRBJ2-3, with TRBD2 identical over 8 bases. The ends lost 2 bases at V and 0 bases at J; junction bases unmatched: 7. The CDR3 is 17 amino acids. In germline, CDR1 is MNHEY, CDR2 SMNVEV (reference sequence). As DNA, the CDR3 is TGTGCCAGCAGTTTAAGCGGGGGCACCTCTAGCACAGATACGCAGTATTTT. It translates to CASSLSGGTSSTDTQYF.

The chain has TRBV10-3 and TRBJ1-1, with TRBD1 as a possible D gene (6 bases). This CDR3 region has 15 residues. The germline V gene encodes CDR1 ENHRY and CDR2 SYGVKD. V was shortened by 4 bases and J by 3 bases, with 15 bases between the two germline ends. CDR3 DNA: TGTGCCATCAGTGGAGGGGGGCGATCGGACACTGAAGCTTTCTTT. Its translation: CAISGGGRSDTEAFF.

This clone was seen a few times. The CDR3, as DNA: TGTGCCAGCAGCTTTAAGACAGGGTCCAACACTGAAGCTTTCTTT. It codes for CASSFKTGSNTEAFF. This sequence joins TRBV5-4 and TRBJ1-1, with 7 bases fitting TRBD1. The CDR3 totals 15 residues. The V gene's germline CDR1 is SGHNT and CDR2 YYREEE (reference sequence). The V gene end was trimmed by 2 bases and the J gene end by 2 bases; junction bases not matched to a gene: 6.